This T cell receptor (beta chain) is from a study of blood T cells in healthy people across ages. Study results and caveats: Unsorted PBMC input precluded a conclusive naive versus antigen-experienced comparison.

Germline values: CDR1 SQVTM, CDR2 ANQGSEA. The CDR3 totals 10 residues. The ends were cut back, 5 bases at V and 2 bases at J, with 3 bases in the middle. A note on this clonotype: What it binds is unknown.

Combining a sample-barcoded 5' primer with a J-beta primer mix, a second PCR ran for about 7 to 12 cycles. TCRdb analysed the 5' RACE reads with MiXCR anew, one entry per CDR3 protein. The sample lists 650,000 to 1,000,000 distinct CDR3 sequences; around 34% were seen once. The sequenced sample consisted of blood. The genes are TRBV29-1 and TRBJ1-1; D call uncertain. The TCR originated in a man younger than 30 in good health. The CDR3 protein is CSVYNTEAFF. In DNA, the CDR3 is TGCAGCGTTTATAACACTGAAGCTTTCTTT.